The source of this T cell receptor beta chain is a study of T cell changes during pregnancy in multiple sclerosis. CDR1 and CDR2 (germline): ENHRY, SYGVKD. The CDR3 has 14 amino acids. Trimming left V 3 bases short and J 2 bases short, with 9 bases between. Sequencing used immunoSEQ multiplex PCR; TCRdb keeps in-frame clones, though not all of them. The sample contains 39,000 or so clones, 80% to 95% of which appear only once. The specimen comprised CD8+ T cells from peripheral blood mononuclear cells, sampled after pregnancy. This TCR derives from a female donor with multiple sclerosis, enrolled in a pregnancy study. V gene TRBV10-3 combines with J gene TRBJ2-3; unclear D gene. CDR3 protein: CAISDPRFTDTQYF. CDR3 sequence (DNA): TGTGCCATCAGTGACCCCAGGTTCACAGATACGCAGTATTTT.